This TCR beta chain was identified during a study of cytomegalovirus exposure and HLA in healthy donors. General observations from the study: Earlier analysis found most TCR beta V segments productive about 87% or about 30% of the time.

About this clone: No antigen is known for it.

Trimming left V 1 base short and J 8 bases short, with 20 bases between. The CDR3 loop spans 16 amino acids. The germline CDR1 and CDR2 sequences are LNHDA and SQIVND (reference sequence). PCR involved 60 Vbeta and 13 Jbeta primers. Libraries were prepared by immunoSEQ multiplex PCR; TCRdb keeps only in-frame clonotypes and omits some of them. The sample lists fewer than 250,000 clones; under 85% were seen once. Sequencing used PBMCs. This sequence was found in a woman aged 18-35 years in good health and CMV-seronegative. The chain joins TRBV19 to TRBJ1-2; D unclear. In nucleotides, the CDR3 is TGTGCCAGTAGTATAGCAGCTAACAGTATATTCGACGGCTACACCTTC. Residues: CASSIAANSIFDGYTF.